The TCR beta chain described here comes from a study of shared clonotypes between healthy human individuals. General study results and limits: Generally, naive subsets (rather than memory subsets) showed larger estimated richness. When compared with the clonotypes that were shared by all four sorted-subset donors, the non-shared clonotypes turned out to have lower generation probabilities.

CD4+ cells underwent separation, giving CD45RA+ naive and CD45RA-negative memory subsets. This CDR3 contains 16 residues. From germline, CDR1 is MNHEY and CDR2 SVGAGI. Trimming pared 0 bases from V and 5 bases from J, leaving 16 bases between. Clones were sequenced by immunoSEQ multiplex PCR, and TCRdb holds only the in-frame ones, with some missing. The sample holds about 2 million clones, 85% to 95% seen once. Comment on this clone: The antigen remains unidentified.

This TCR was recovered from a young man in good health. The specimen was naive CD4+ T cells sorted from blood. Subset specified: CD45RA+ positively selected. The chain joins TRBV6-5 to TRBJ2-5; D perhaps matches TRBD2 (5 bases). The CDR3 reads CASSYSGALAGETQYF. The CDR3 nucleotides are TGTGCCAGCAGTTACTCGGGTGCCCTAGCTGGGGAGACCCAGTACTTC.